The source of this T cell receptor beta chain is a study of cytomegalovirus exposure and HLA in healthy donors. This clone was detected once. One end of the junction is discordant with germline, which a read error may explain. Germline loops: CDR1 SGHNT, CDR2 YYREEE (reference sequence). This CDR3 comprises 16 residues. PCR employed 60 Vbeta and 13 Jbeta primers. TCRdb keeps only in-frame clones here, not all; method: immunoSEQ multiplex PCR. The repertoire holds roughly 150,000 clones, with approximately 85% as singletons. The TCR comes from a man aged 30 to 45 in good health and CMV-seropositive. The sequencing sample was made of PBMCs. The chain links TRBV5-4 to TRBJ2-3, with TRBD2 matching 8 bases. Written as DNA, the CDR3 is TGCGCCAGCAGCCAAGATCTTGCGGGGGGTGCAGATACGCAGTATTTT. Protein: CASSQDLAGGADTQYF.